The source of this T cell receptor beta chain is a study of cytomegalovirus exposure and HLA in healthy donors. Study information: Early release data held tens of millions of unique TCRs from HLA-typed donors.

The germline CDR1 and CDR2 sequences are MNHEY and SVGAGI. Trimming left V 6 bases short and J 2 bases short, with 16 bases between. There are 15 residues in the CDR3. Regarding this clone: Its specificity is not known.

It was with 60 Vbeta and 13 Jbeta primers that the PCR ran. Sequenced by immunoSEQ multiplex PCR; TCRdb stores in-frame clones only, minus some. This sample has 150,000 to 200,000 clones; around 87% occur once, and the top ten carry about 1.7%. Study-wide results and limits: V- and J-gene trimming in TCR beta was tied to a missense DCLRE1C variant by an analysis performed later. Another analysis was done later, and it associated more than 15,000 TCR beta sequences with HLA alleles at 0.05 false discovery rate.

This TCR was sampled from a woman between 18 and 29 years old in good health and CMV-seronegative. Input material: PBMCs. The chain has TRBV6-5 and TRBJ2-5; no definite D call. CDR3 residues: CASSLSGQRQETQYF. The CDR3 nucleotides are TGTGCCAGCAGCTTATCGGGTCAGCGACAAGAGACCCAGTACTTC.